The 18 T cell receptor beta chains listed next were all sequenced from one sample in a study of T cells in Graves' hyperthyroidism and ophthalmopathy. Regions amplified from RNA transcripts were the TCR beta CDR3 regions. HTBI primers drove first-round RT-PCR of the TCR CDR3. TCRdb independently ran MiXCR on the multiplex PCR reads; one entry per CDR3 protein. The sample includes under 800,000 distinct CDR3 sequences, 14% of them seen just once. The sequencing input was blood. The receptors come from a woman aged 18 to 35 with Graves' hyperthyroidism.

This clonotype was seen repeatedly, ten times or more. V is TRBV2 and J is TRBJ1-5; D is undetermined. Trimming pared 6 bases from V and 1 base from J, leaving 7 bases between. CDR3 length: 13 amino acids. Germline CDR1 reads SNHLY; CDR2 reads FYNNEI. CDR3 bases: TGTGCCAGCAGGATCGAAAGCAATCAGCCCCAGCATTTT. Its translation is CASRIESNQPQHF.

The gene calls are TRBV15 and TRBJ2-1, with D possibly being TRBD2 (7 bases). The CDR3 totals 15 residues. CDR1 and CDR2 (germline): LNHNV, YYDKDF (reference sequence). The V end lost 2 bases, the J end lost 5 bases, and 13 bases lay between the germline ends. CDR3: CATSRTGRANNEQFF. The CDR3 DNA reads TGTGCCACCAGCAGAACAGGGAGGGCAAACAATGAGCAGTTCTTC.

This clonotype was detected many times. The chain employs TRBV30 and TRBJ1-1; TRBD1 might be the D (5 bases). Trimming stripped 4 bases from V and 3 bases from J, with 15 bases between. Germline V gene lookup returns CDR1 GTSNPN and CDR2 SVGIG (reference sequence). The CDR3 totals 14 residues. This chain's CDR3 is CAWTYFTGHTEAFF. Here the CDR3 DNA reads TGTGCCTGGACCTATTTCACAGGCCACACTGAAGCTTTCTTT.

This clonotype was detected many times. This chain uses TRBV6-1 with TRBJ2-3; perhaps TRBD2 as D (5 bases). This CDR3 spans 14 amino acids. Germline V CDR1 and CDR2: MNHNS, SASEGT. Trimming shortened V by 1 base and J by 1 base, and 6 bases separated the two germline ends. Written as DNA, the CDR3 is TGTGCCAGCAGTGAAGGTAGCGGCACAGATACGCAGTATTTT. Protein product: CASSEGSGTDTQYF.

This clonotype has at least ten counts. CDR3 DNA sequence: TGTGCCAGCAGCTTAGCGCCCCTCGCCAGTACAGGGGGGCTCTACAATGAGCAGTTCTTC. This gives the protein CASSLAPLASTGGLYNEQFF. The rearrangement joins TRBV7-8 to TRBJ2-1; 8 nucleotides agree with TRBD1. V lost 0 bases, J lost 3 bases, and 16 bases stayed unmatched. The CDR3 runs 20 residues. CDR1 is SGHVS, CDR2 FQNEAQ, per germline.

The chain is built from TRBV19 and TRBJ2-5; no clear D gene. This CDR3 region has 12 residues. Between the trimmed V and J ends, which lost 1 base and 3 bases, there was a span of 3 bases. Germline-derived CDR1 and CDR2 are LNHDA and SQIVND (reference sequence). The DNA for the CDR3 is TGTGCCAGTAGTATAGGTGAAGAGACCCAGTACTTC. Translation: CASSIGEETQYF.

This clonotype showed up many times. The rearrangement uses TRBV12-3 or TRBV12-4 and TRBJ2-7; tentatively, D is TRBD1 (5 bases). V was pared by 6 bases and J by 7 bases, with 16 bases between. This CDR3 contains 13 residues. In DNA form, the CDR3 reads TGTGCCAGCAGCTCAGGGTGGCCAAAAGAGCAGTACTTC. This sequence encodes CASSSGWPKEQYF.

This clonotype showed up many times. The CDR3 spells CASSLIPGDTQYF. CDR3 DNA: TGTGCCAGCAGTTTAATTCCTGGCGATACGCAGTATTTT. The rearrangement uses TRBV27 and TRBJ2-3, with no clear D. The CDR3 covers 13 residues. CDR1 is MNHEY, CDR2 SMNVEV, per germline (reference sequence). Trimming took 2 bases from V and 6 from J, leaving 9 bases between them.

This clonotype came up many times. CDR3 nucleotide sequence: TGTGCCAGCAGTCCCGCAGGGGCGACCGGGGAGCTGTTTTTT. Translation gives CASSPAGATGELFF. J is TRBJ2-2 and V is TRBV12-3 or TRBV12-4; possible D gene TRBD1, 6 bases. The germline V and J ends were trimmed by 5 bases and 5 bases, with 12 bases remaining between them. CDR3 length: 14 amino acids.

This chain uses TRBV5-5 with TRBJ2-7; 9 nucleotides line up with TRBD1. CDR3 length: 15 residues. Germline V gene data show CDR1 as SGHKS and CDR2 as YYEKEE (reference sequence). Trimming at V came to 2 bases and at J to 6 bases, leaving 9 bases not matched to a gene. The CDR3 sequence: CASSFDPGQGLEQYF. The DNA for the CDR3 is TGTGCCAGCAGCTTCGACCCGGGACAGGGCCTCGAGCAGTACTTC. Together with reference TRBV5-5 and TRBJ2-7, the CDR3 gives the full variable domain: DAGVTQSPTHLIKTRGQQVTLRCSPISGHKSVSWYQQVLGQGPQFIFQYYEKEERGRGNFPDRFSARQFPNYSSELNVNALLLGDSALYLCASSFDPGQGLEQYFGPGTRLTVT.

This clonotype came up many times. The V call is TRBV18, the J call TRBJ1-5, with 8 bases matching TRBD1. CDR1 KGHSH and CDR2 LQKENI come from the germline V gene. The CDR3 loop spans 14 amino acids. V gave up 4 bases and J gave up 6 bases; unmatched junction bases: 5. Here the CDR3 reads CASSQQGAPQPQHF. CDR3 nucleotides: TGTGCCAGCTCACAGCAGGGGGCCCCTCAGCCCCAGCATTTT.

The rearrangement joins TRBV11-3 to TRBJ2-1; 8 nucleotides match TRBD2. Germline assignment: CDR1 SGHNT and CDR2 YENEEA. This CDR3 contains 15 residues. V trimming: 0 bases; J trimming: 3 bases; junction bases outside the gene matches: 1. As DNA, the CDR3 is TGTGCCAGCAGCTTAGATACTAGCGGCTACAATGAGCAGTTCTTC. Protein: CASSLDTSGYNEQFF.

This clonotype was counted at least ten times. The rearrangement links TRBV12-3 or TRBV12-4 to TRBJ2-7, with no clear D. The CDR3 has 15 amino acids. The V end was cut by 6 bases, the J end by 2 bases, with 17 bases between. The CDR3 protein is CASSPRWPTPYEQYF. The CDR3 coding sequence is TGTGCCAGCAGCCCCCGTTGGCCTACCCCCTACGAGCAGTACTTC.

This rearrangement joins TRBV18 to TRBJ1-2; D is unresolved. The CDR3 has 14 amino acids. Germline V gene lookup returns CDR1 KGHSH and CDR2 LQKENI. The V end was cut by 3 bases, the J end by 6 bases, with 14 bases between. The DNA for the CDR3 is TGTGCCAGCTCACCCGATGGCCTGACTAATGGCTACACCTTC. Translated: CASSPDGLTNGYTF.

This clonotype was seen a few times. The chain links TRBV4-2 to TRBJ2-3, with 10 bases fitting TRBD2. The CDR3 spans 15 residues. V was pared by 5 bases and J by 4 bases, with 6 bases of the junction left unmatched. Germline CDR1 LGHNA, CDR2 YNFKEQ. The CDR3 DNA sequence: TGTGCCAGCAGCGAACCTAGCGGGAGCGCAGATACGCAGTATTTT. It specifies CASSEPSGSADTQYF.

This clonotype has a count of ten or more. The chain uses TRBV20-1 and TRBJ2-5; 15 nucleotides line up with TRBD2. V was pared by 7 bases and J by 4 bases, with 13 bases of the junction left unmatched. The CDR3 totals 17 residues. The V gene's germline CDR1 is DFQATT and CDR2 SNEGSKA (reference sequence). The chain's CDR3 is CSEAGGGLAGGGETQYF. Here the CDR3 DNA reads TGCAGTGAAGCCGGGGGGGGACTAGCGGGAGGTGGAGAGACCCAGTACTTC.

In this sample, this clonotype turned up a few times. The chain couples TRBV11-3 to TRBJ2-1; D ambiguous. V was cut by 5 bases and J by 9 bases, with 11 bases left in between. Per the germline V gene, CDR1 is SGHNT and CDR2 is YENEEA. The CDR3 loop spans 12 amino acids. Here the CDR3 DNA reads TGTGCCAGCAGCAGACTGAAGGGTGAGCAGTTCTTC. It yields the protein CASSRLKGEQFF.

The rearrangement uses TRBV9 and TRBJ1-2; TRBD1 is a possible D gene (6 bases). V dropped 1 base and J dropped 6 bases, with 19 bases sitting between them. Germline V gene data show CDR1 as SGDLS and CDR2 as YYNGEE. The CDR3 is 16 residues long. CDR3 protein: CASSVPLGGAENGYTF. CDR3 in DNA: TGTGCCAGCAGCGTACCCTTGGGGGGGGCCGAGAATGGCTACACCTTC.